Reported below is one T cell receptor beta chain. Generated by immunoSEQ multiplex PCR, the TCRdb table keeps only in-frame clones and is missing some. The sample contains tens of thousands of clones, approximately 92% of which appear only once. These data are taken from a study of blood T cell repertoires in COVID-19. Sequencing was performed on peripheral blood. This clonotype was obtained from a woman over 75 with acute or convalescent COVID-19.

CDR3 nucleotides: TGTGCCAGCAGTTTGGTAGGGTGGGGGACTGCTACCTATGGCTACACCTTC. This translates into CASSLVGWGTATYGYTF. The chain couples TRBV27 to TRBJ1-2, with D perhaps TRBD1 (5 bases). The CDR3 length is 17 residues. Germline CDR1 reads MNHEY; CDR2 reads SMNVEV (reference sequence). Trimming pared 3 bases from V and 4 bases from J, leaving 21 bases between.